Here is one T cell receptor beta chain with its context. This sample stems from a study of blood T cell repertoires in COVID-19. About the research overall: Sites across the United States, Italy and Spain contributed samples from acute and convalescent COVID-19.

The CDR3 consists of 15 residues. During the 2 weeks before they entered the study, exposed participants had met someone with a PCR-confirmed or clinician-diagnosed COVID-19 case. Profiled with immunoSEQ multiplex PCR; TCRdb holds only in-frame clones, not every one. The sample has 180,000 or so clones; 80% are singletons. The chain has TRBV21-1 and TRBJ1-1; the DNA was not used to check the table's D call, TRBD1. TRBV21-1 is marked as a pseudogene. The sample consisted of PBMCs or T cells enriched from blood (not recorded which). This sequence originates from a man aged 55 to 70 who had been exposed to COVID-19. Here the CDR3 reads CASSNKGHLNTEAFF. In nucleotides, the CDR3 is TGTGCCAGCAGCAATAAGGGACACCTGAACACTGAAGCTTTCTTT.